One and the same sample provided the 14 T cell receptor beta chains below, sequenced in a study of response to subunit inactivated influenza vaccine (dated by TCRdb to the late 2010s). Libraries came from RT-PCR. Sequencing instrument: Illumina HiSeq 2500. The raw public reads went through TCRdb reprocessing: fastp at Q25, MiXCR clone calling, in-frame beta chains kept. CDR3 protein sequences are deduplicated, and each keeps its most common genes and DNA. This sample is represented by a few hundred thousand distinct CDR3 sequences; 14% of them were singletons. The ten top clones hold around 10% of the sample. The specimen comprised PBMCs from blood, sampled 11 to 12 days after vaccination. The receptors stem from a man aged 45-65 years who received an inactivated influenza vaccine. Donor details come from another sample of the same person, matched by shared clones.

The rearrangement uses TRBV6-2 or TRBV6-3 and TRBJ2-7; D unclear. V was shortened by 2 bases and J by 10 bases, with 18 bases between the two germline ends. The V gene's germline CDR1 is MNHEY and CDR2 SVGEGT. The CDR3 consists of 14 residues. The CDR3 sequence is CASSYPEFSRPQYF. DNA of the CDR3: TGTGCCAGCAGTTACCCCGAATTTTCCAGGCCTCAGTACTTC.

This clonotype was found a few times. The chain carries TRBV6-2 or TRBV6-3 and TRBJ1-1, with no clear D. Germline assignment: CDR1 MNHEY and CDR2 SVGEGT. This CDR3 is 12 amino acids long. Trimming shortened V by 0 bases and J by 11 bases, and 10 bases separated the two germline ends. The CDR3 nucleotides are TGTGCCAGCAGTTACTCGAGCGCGGGGGCTTTCTTT. Its protein product is CASSYSSAGAFF.

The table lists this clonotype with a few counts. This sequence joins TRBV7-2 and TRBJ2-3; D is unclear. The CDR3 sequence is 15 residues long. CDR1 SGHTA and CDR2 FQGNSA come from the germline V gene. Deletions cut 2 bases from V and 4 bases from J, with 13 bases between. The chain's CDR3 is CASSLNSLRADTQYF. Here the CDR3 DNA reads TGTGCCAGCAGCTTAAATTCCCTTCGGGCAGATACGCAGTATTTT.

This clonotype has just a few counts. Here the CDR3 omits its conserved ending phenylalanine or tryptophan, so a read error is the likely source. The DNA is left out, because the CDR3 cannot be placed on it with certainty; the CDR3 is given as TCRdb lists it. CDR3 sequence: CASSQGLAVPEL. This chain joins TRBV3-1 and TRBJ2-5; TRBD2, the D gene given by the table, was not confirmed from the DNA. The length of the CDR3 is 12 amino acids, counting both ends. From germline, CDR1 is LGHDT and CDR2 YNNKEL (reference sequence).

The rearrangement uses TRBV18 and TRBJ1-5; D is perhaps TRBD1 (6 bases). The CDR3 sequence is 13 residues long. Germline values: CDR1 KGHSH, CDR2 LQKENI. V lost 5 bases and J 7 bases, leaving 12 bases between the germline ends. The CDR3 bases are TGTGCCAGCTCAAGGAACAGGGAACAGCCCCAGCATTTT. It is translated as CASSRNREQPQHF.

The chain is built from TRBV6-1 and TRBJ2-1; D possibly corresponds to TRBD2 (7 bases). The CDR3 consists of 16 residues. Trimming left V 6 bases short and J 0 bases short, with 15 bases between. Germline CDR1 is MNHNS and CDR2 is SASEGT. The CDR3 coding sequence is TGTGCCAGCAGGGCGGGGGCCGCCGTCTCCTACAATGAGCAGTTCTTC. Translated: CASRAGAAVSYNEQFF.

This clonotype was picked up a small number of times. The V and J genes are TRBV7-6 and TRBJ1-2; 9 bases match TRBD1. The CDR3 extends over 15 amino acids. J gave up 5 bases and V 5 bases, and 9 bases lay outside the gene matches. In germline, CDR1 is SGHVS, CDR2 FNYEAQ. In nucleotides, the CDR3 is TGTGCCAGCAGCCTAGAGACAGGGGGAACTTATGGCTACACCTTC. This codes for CASSLETGGTYGYTF.

J is TRBJ2-3 and V is TRBV7-2, with 11 bases identical to TRBD2. CDR3 length: 17 amino acids. Per germline, CDR1 SGHTA and CDR2 FQGNSA. The trim removed 4 bases at V and 12 bases at J, leaving 18 bases unmatched. CDR3 bases: TGTGCCAGCAGCTCGATATCCCAGCAGACTAGCGGGACTACTCAGTATTTT. It is translated as CASSSISQQTSGTTQYF.

The gene calls are TRBV5-1 and TRBJ1-2; no clear D. This CDR3 spans 15 amino acids. Germline V lookup: CDR1 SGHRS, CDR2 YFSETQ. Between the trimmed V and J ends, which lost 0 bases and 4 bases, there was a span of 13 bases. CDR3 in amino acids: CASSLEGPTVYGYTF. In DNA, the CDR3 is TGCGCCAGCAGCTTGGAAGGCCCCACGGTCTATGGCTACACCTTC.

This clonotype was seen only a few times. The chain has TRBV7-9 and TRBJ2-1; 8 bases are a match to TRBD2. From germline, CDR1 is SEHNR and CDR2 FQNEAQ (reference sequence). The CDR3 extends over 14 amino acids. The J segment lost 10 bases and the V segment lost 0 bases, leaving 5 bases of the junction unmatched. This CDR3 is CASSLARASGEQFF. CDR3 sequence (DNA): TGTGCCAGCAGCTTAGCGAGAGCTAGCGGGGAGCAGTTCTTC.

CDR3 in amino acids: CASSLVGEPSYNEQFF. CDR3 nucleotides: TGCGCCAGCAGCTTGGTCGGGGAACCCTCCTACAATGAGCAGTTCTTC. This chain uses TRBV5-1 with TRBJ2-1; possible D gene TRBD2, 5 bases. V dropped 0 bases and J dropped 0 bases, with 10 bases sitting between them. The CDR3 sequence is 16 residues long. The V gene's germline CDR1 is SGHRS and CDR2 YFSETQ.

The chain joins TRBV3-1 to TRBJ2-2; TRBD1 agrees at 8 bases. Germline lookup yields CDR1 LGHDT and CDR2 YNNKEL (reference sequence). V trimming: 2 bases; J trimming: 3 bases; junction bases outside the gene matches: 2. There are 15 residues in the CDR3. As DNA, the CDR3 is TGTGCCAGCAGCCAAAGGACAGGGTACACCGGGGAGCTGTTTTTT. It codes for CASSQRTGYTGELFF.

This clonotype was counted at least ten times. The chain combines TRBV20-1 with TRBJ2-7; possibly TRBD2 for D (6 bases). This CDR3 comprises 12 residues. CDR1 DFQATT and CDR2 SNEGSKA come from the germline V gene (reference sequence). The V gene lost 6 bases and the J gene lost 6 bases, with 15 bases spanning the gap. The chain's CDR3 is CSAALPGVEQYF. In DNA, the CDR3 is TGCAGTGCCGCCCTCCCGGGGGTCGAGCAGTACTTC.

J is TRBJ2-3 and V is TRBV4-2; TRBD2 matches 7 bases. The CDR3 totals 16 residues. Germline CDR1 reads LGHNA; CDR2 reads YNFKEQ. After removal of 0 bases from V and 0 bases from J, the junction contained 3 bases not matched to a gene. CDR3 sequence reads: CASSQDRLASTDTQYF. The DNA of the CDR3 is TGTGCCAGCAGCCAAGATCGACTAGCTAGCACAGATACGCAGTATTTT.